A selection of T cell receptor beta chains follows, all from one sample in a study of OX40 agonist ivuxolimab in advanced cancers. Generated by immunoSEQ multiplex PCR, the TCRdb table keeps only in-frame clones and is missing some. This table has tens of thousands of clones, more than 75% appearing once. Here the sequenced sample was CD4+ or CD8+ T cells sorted from blood, taken in a trial of the OX40 agonist ivuxolimab. The receptors stem from an adult with an advanced solid tumor such as melanoma, head and neck, liver or kidney cancer. Both conserved end residues are part of each CDR3. The D gene is left open where the match is weak. A clone size is listed for some rows: how often the clone was seen (once, few, many), or a class if it is expanded.

d_call clone_size j_call v_call cdr3_aa cdr3_nt
- - TRBJ2-5 TRBV7-2 CASSPQSGKTQYF TGTGCCAGCAGCCCCCAGTCTGGGAAGACCCAGTACTTC
- - TRBJ1-5 TRBV5-1 CASSLDGRSNQPQHF TGCGCCAGCAGCTTGGACGGGAGGAGCAATCAGCCCCAGCATTTT
- - TRBJ2-1 TRBV5-1 CASSPGTRADEQFF TGCGCCAGCAGCCCGGGAACCCGGGCCGATGAGCAGTTCTTC
- - TRBJ1-2 TRBV28 CASSLYGRTALNYGYTF TGTGCCAGCAGTTTATATGGCCGGACAGCCCTTAACTATGGCTACACCTTC
TRBD1 - TRBJ1-5 TRBV27 CASSNTQGAGNQPQHF TGTGCCAGCAGTAACACACAGGGGGCAGGGAATCAGCCCCAGCATTTT
- - TRBJ2-7 TRBV5-1 CASSDLTGQTYEQYF TGCGCCAGCAGCGACCTTACCGGACAAACCTACGAGCAGTACTTC
- - TRBJ2-7 TRBV5-1 CASSMTAPGYEQYF TGCGCCAGCAGCATGACAGCCCCCGGCTACGAGCAGTACTTC
- - TRBJ1-1 TRBV4-3 CASSQDRPLRATEAFF TGCGCCAGCAGCCAAGACCGACCCTTAAGGGCCACTGAAGCTTTCTTT
TRBD2 - TRBJ2-2 TRBV5-1 CASTTSGGAGTGELFF TGCGCCAGCACGACTAGCGGGGGGGCCGGAACCGGGGAGCTGTTTTTT
- few TRBJ1-5 TRBV4-2 CASSQDGSNQPQHF TGTGCCAGCAGCCAAGACGGTAGCAATCAGCCCCAGCATTTT
- - TRBJ2-3 TRBV5-6 CASTAGYPTPTDTQYF TGTGCCAGCACCGCAGGCTACCCCACTCCCACAGATACGCAGTATTTT
TRBD1 few TRBJ2-7 TRBV5-1 CASSLARGRGYEQYF TGCGCCAGCAGCTTGGCACGGGGCAGGGGGTACGAGCAGTACTTC
- - TRBJ2-3 TRBV5-4 CASSLALVGVTDTQYF TGTGCCAGCAGCTTGGCCCTCGTAGGTGTTACAGATACGCAGTATTTT
- - TRBJ2-1 TRBV29-1 CSVVVLASSYNEQFF TGCAGCGTTGTGGTTCTAGCTAGCTCCTACAATGAGCAGTTCTTC
TRBD2 - TRBJ2-5 TRBV5-1 CASSLGREGTQYF TGCGCCAGCAGCTTGGGCAGGGAGGGAACCCAGTACTTC
- - TRBJ2-1 TRBV5-1 CASSMGGPYNEQFF TGCGCCAGCAGCATGGGGGGACCGTACAATGAGCAGTTCTTC
TRBD2 - TRBJ2-2 TRBV14 CASKNSGGTGELFF TGTGCCAGCAAAAACAGCGGGGGTACCGGGGAGCTGTTTTTT
- - TRBJ2-2 TRBV7-6 CASSLAAGTGELFF TGTGCCAGCAGCTTAGCCGCCGGGACCGGGGAGCTGTTTTTT
- - TRBJ2-5 TRBV28 CASPPGSETQYF TGTGCCAGCCCCCCGGGTTCTGAGACCCAGTACTTC
- few TRBJ2-4 TRBV7-2 CASSLGGLINIQYF TGTGCCAGCAGCTTAGGTGGACTTATAAACATTCAGTACTTC
- - TRBJ1-2 TRBV9 CASSVGVNNYGYTF TGTGCCAGCAGCGTAGGGGTCAATAACTATGGCTACACCTTC
- - TRBJ1-2 TRBV9 CASSVGAGDSYGYTF TGTGCCAGCAGCGTAGGAGCGGGGGATAGCTATGGCTACACCTTC
- - TRBJ2-3 TRBV4-3 CASSQDLRNTQYF TGCGCCAGCAGCCAAGATTTGAGGAATACGCAGTATTTT
TRBD1 - TRBJ2-3 TRBV12-5 CASGLVLVRDSVMSDTQYF TGTGCTAGTGGTTTGGTACTAGTTAGGGACAGTGTTATGTCAGATACGCAGTATTTT
- - TRBJ2-2 TRBV5-1 CASSLSGTGELFF TGCGCCAGCAGCTTGAGCGGGACCGGGGAGCTGTTTTTT
- - TRBJ1-1 TRBV18 CASSQLEEGTEAFF TGTGCCAGCTCTCAACTCGAAGAGGGGACTGAAGCTTTCTTT
- few TRBJ2-1 TRBV19 CASSIPASYNEQFF TGTGCCAGTAGTATTCCGGCCTCCTACAATGAGCAGTTCTTC
- - TRBJ2-7 TRBV10-1 CASSPQDRDSYYEQYF TGCGCCAGCAGCCCACAGGACAGAGACTCTTACTACGAGCAGTACTTC
TRBD2 - TRBJ2-7 TRBV5-1 CASSSGLSSYEQYF TGCGCCAGCAGCTCGGGACTAAGCTCCTACGAGCAGTACTTC
- - TRBJ1-2 TRBV6-1 CASSNSYGYTF TGTGCCAGCAGCAACAGCTATGGCTACACCTTC